This entry lists 21 T cell receptor beta chains sequenced from one sample in a study of blood T cell repertoires in COVID-19. Clones were read by immunoSEQ multiplex PCR, and TCRdb kept only the in-frame ones, dropping some. The sample has fewer than 250,000 clones, 83% seen once. The sample was peripheral blood. All receptors derive from a human donor in a cohort sampled during active COVID-19.

As to this clone: At one end, the junction sequence differs from germline, possibly due to a read error. V gene TRBV5-1 combines with J gene TRBJ1-5, with D unresolved. Germline loops: CDR1 SGHRS, CDR2 YFSETQ. The CDR3 has 14 residues. The CDR3 is CASSQDSGNQAQHF. For the CDR3, the DNA is TGCGCCAGCAGCCAGGATAGCGGGAATCAGGCCCAGCATTTT.

This rearrangement joins TRBV25-1 to TRBJ2-1; D not certain. The ends were cut back, 5 bases at V and 6 bases at J, with 5 bases in the middle. Germline V CDR1 and CDR2: MGHDK, SYGVNS. The CDR3 consists of 11 residues. The CDR3 nucleotides are TGTGCCAGCAGTTTCCTCAATGAGCAGTTCTTC. Its protein is CASSFLNEQFF.

The CDR3 is CASSLYLRNATEAFF. The CDR3, as DNA: TGTGCCAGCAGCTTATATCTGAGGAACGCGACTGAAGCTTTCTTT. The rearrangement links TRBV7-9 to TRBJ1-1; D remains ambiguous. The CDR3 consists of 15 residues. CDR1 and CDR2 (germline): SEHNR, FQNEAQ (reference sequence). Trimming pared 2 bases from V and 5 bases from J, leaving 15 bases between.

The J gene is TRBJ1-6, the V gene TRBV15, with unresolved D. V dropped 1 base and J dropped 8 bases, with 9 bases sitting between them. Per germline, CDR1 LNHNV and CDR2 YYDKDF (reference sequence). This CDR3 contains 14 residues. CDR3 in amino acids: CATSRVVRDSPLHF. CDR3 bases: TGTGCCACCAGCAGAGTCGTCCGAGATTCACCCCTCCACTTT.

The chain employs TRBV5-5 and TRBJ1-6; a weak D match, TRBD1 (6 bases). Per the germline V gene, CDR1 is SGHKS and CDR2 is YYEKEE (reference sequence). V lost 4 bases and J 8 bases, leaving 13 bases between the germline ends. The length of the CDR3 is 14 residues. Here the CDR3 DNA reads TGTGCCAGCAGCGCATGGGACATTGATTCACCCCTCCACTTT. Its translation: CASSAWDIDSPLHF.

The rearrangement uses TRBV6-5 and TRBJ1-2; D is unresolved. Germline lookup yields CDR1 MNHEY and CDR2 SVGAGI. The CDR3 has 15 residues. The V end was cut by 0 bases, the J end by 3 bases, with 11 bases between. This CDR3 is CASSYSAGVDYGYTF. The CDR3, as DNA: TGTGCCAGCAGTTACTCAGCCGGGGTTGACTATGGCTACACCTTC.

The V and J genes are TRBV5-6 and TRBJ2-2; 9 bases agree with TRBD1. Germline trimming cut 5 bases from V and 4 bases from J; bases unmatched to any gene: 6. CDR1 SGHDT and CDR2 YYEEEE come from the germline V gene. The CDR3 sequence is 15 residues long. The CDR3 DNA follows: TGTGCCAGCAGTGCGGGACAGGGCTTCACCGGGGAGCTGTTTTTT. Residues: CASSAGQGFTGELFF.

This clone was observed once. V and J are TRBV28 and TRBJ1-2, with D unclear. Trimming took 5 bases from V and 4 from J, leaving 14 bases between them. Germline CDR1 MDHEN, CDR2 SYDVKM. The CDR3 loop spans 14 amino acids. CDR3 amino acids: CASSRKQTIYGYTF. The CDR3 coding sequence is TGTGCCAGCAGTCGGAAACAGACCATCTATGGCTACACCTTC.

The chain joins TRBV6-4 to TRBJ1-2, with D uncertain. This CDR3 is built from 12 residues. Deletions cut 2 bases from V and 8 bases from J, with 9 bases between. Germline loops: CDR1 MRHNA, CDR2 SNTAGT. CDR3 region: CASSDPVKGYTF. The CDR3 nucleotides are TGTGCCAGCAGTGACCCCGTTAAAGGCTACACCTTC.

This clone was counted a few times. V is TRBV5-1 and J is TRBJ2-2, with 14 bases lining up with TRBD2. The length of the CDR3 is 17 residues. V was pared by 4 bases and J by 5 bases, with 7 bases of the junction left unmatched. CDR1 SGHRS and CDR2 YFSETQ come from the germline V gene. CDR3 sequence: CASSLGLAGGWTGELFF. CDR3 bases: TGCGCCAGCAGCCTTGGACTAGCGGGAGGATGGACCGGGGAGCTGTTTTTT.

This chain uses TRBV19 with TRBJ2-5, with D possibly matching TRBD2 (5 bases). This CDR3 region has 14 residues. V was clipped by 4 bases and J by 1 base, with 10 bases between them. Germline lookup yields CDR1 LNHDA and CDR2 SQIVND (reference sequence). The CDR3 here is CASSNGGPQETQYF. The CDR3, as DNA: TGTGCCAGTAGTAATGGCGGGCCCCAAGAGACCCAGTACTTC.

This clone has only one observation. This chain uses TRBV28 with TRBJ1-2; D uncertain. The CDR3 covers 13 residues. Germline V gene sequence: CDR1 MDHEN, CDR2 SYDVKM. Trimming took off 2 bases at V and 5 bases at J, with 9 bases between the two ends. The CDR3 region has the DNA TGTGCCAGCAGTTTAGAAGGAGGGTATGGCTACACCTTC. This codes for CASSLEGGYGYTF.

The V call is TRBV6-5, the J call TRBJ2-7; D remains ambiguous. The CDR3 length is 15 residues. The V gene lost 5 bases and the J gene lost 0 bases, with 14 bases spanning the gap. Germline V lookup: CDR1 MNHEY, CDR2 SVGAGI. The CDR3 reads CASSPRSGISYEQYF. CDR3 sequence (DNA): TGTGCCAGCAGTCCTCGATCGGGTATCTCCTACGAGCAGTACTTC.

The genes are TRBV6-6 and TRBJ2-5; D remains unclear. The V end was cut by 2 bases, the J end by 3 bases, with 7 bases between. The V gene's germline CDR1 is MNHNY and CDR2 SVGAGI (reference sequence). The CDR3 consists of 13 residues. This CDR3 is CASSYSEEETQYF. The CDR3 DNA is TGTGCCAGCAGTTACAGCGAGGAAGAGACCCAGTACTTC.

The table lists this clone with a count of one. The chain links TRBV11-2 to TRBJ1-1; D ambiguous. The CDR3 is made up of 15 amino acids. The V gene's germline CDR1 is SGHAT and CDR2 FQNNGV. Trimming pared 6 bases from V and 0 bases from J, leaving 14 bases between. DNA for the CDR3: TGTGCCAGCAGTCAACACAGACCCTTGAACACTGAAGCTTTCTTT. Amino acids: CASSQHRPLNTEAFF.

CDR3 sequence (DNA): TGTGCCAGCAGCGTCGGGACAGGGGTCTATGGCTACACCTTC. Translated, it gives CASSVGTGVYGYTF. The chain links TRBV9 to TRBJ1-2; 10 bases align to TRBD1. Germline V gives CDR1 SGDLS, CDR2 YYNGEE. The CDR3 is 14 residues long. The junction had 2 bases not matched to a gene; V was cut back by 2 bases and J by 4 bases.

The chain uses TRBV4-1 and TRBJ1-5, with TRBD1 matching over 10 bases. The CDR3 runs 16 residues. Germline V gene data show CDR1 as MGHRA and CDR2 as YSYEKL. Trimming removed 0 bases from V and 2 bases from J; junction bases left unmatched: 1. The CDR3 DNA reads as TGCGCCAGCAGCCAAGATGGGACAGGGGGCAATCAGCCCCAGCATTTT. It encodes CASSQDGTGGNQPQHF.

V gene TRBV19 combines with J gene TRBJ2-7; TRBD1 is a possible D gene (5 bases). Germline-derived CDR1 and CDR2 are LNHDA and SQIVND (reference sequence). Trimming shortened V by 3 bases and J by 5 bases, and 17 bases separated the two germline ends. This CDR3 is 15 amino acids long. CDR3 sequence (DNA): TGTGCCAGTAGTATCCTGGGCAGGGAAAGAGACGAGCAGTACTTC. This sequence encodes CASSILGRERDEQYF.

This sequence joins TRBV20-1 and TRBJ1-2, with TRBD1 as a possible D gene (5 bases). The germline CDR1 and CDR2 sequences are DFQATT and SNEGSKA (reference sequence). V was clipped by 3 bases and J by 7 bases, with 9 bases between them. The CDR3 has 11 residues. The CDR3 nucleotides are TGCAGTGCTAGGGATGACAGTGGCTACACCTTC. Translation: CSARDDSGYTF.

This clone was seen once. The rearrangement uses TRBV25-1 and TRBJ2-7, with D tentatively TRBD2 (5 bases). Trimming pared 6 bases from V and 0 bases from J, leaving 6 bases between. The CDR3 length is 12 residues. CDR1 and CDR2 (germline): MGHDK, SYGVNS. The CDR3 DNA reads TGTGCCAGCAGGGGAGACTCCTACGAGCAGTACTTC. Translation: CASRGDSYEQYF.

The V gene is TRBV19, the J gene TRBJ1-1, with D tentatively TRBD1 (6 bases). V was pared by 6 bases and J by 5 bases, with 13 bases between. CDR3 size: 13 residues. Germline values: CDR1 LNHDA, CDR2 SQIVND (reference sequence). CDR3 in amino acids: CASSHTGSTEAFF. For the CDR3, the DNA is TGTGCCAGTAGCCATACAGGGAGTACTGAAGCTTTCTTT.